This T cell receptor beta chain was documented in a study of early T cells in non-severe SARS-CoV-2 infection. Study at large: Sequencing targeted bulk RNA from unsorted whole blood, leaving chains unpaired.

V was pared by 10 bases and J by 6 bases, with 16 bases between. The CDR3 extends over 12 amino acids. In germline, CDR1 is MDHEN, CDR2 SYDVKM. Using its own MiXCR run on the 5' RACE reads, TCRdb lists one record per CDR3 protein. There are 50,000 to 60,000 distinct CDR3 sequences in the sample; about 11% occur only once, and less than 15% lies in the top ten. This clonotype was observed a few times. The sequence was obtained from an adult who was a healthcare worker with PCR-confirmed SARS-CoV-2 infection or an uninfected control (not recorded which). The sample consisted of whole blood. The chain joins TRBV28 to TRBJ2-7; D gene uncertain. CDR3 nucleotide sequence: TGTGCCACGACGGTCGGAACGGGCGAGCAGTACTTC. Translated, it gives CATTVGTGEQYF.